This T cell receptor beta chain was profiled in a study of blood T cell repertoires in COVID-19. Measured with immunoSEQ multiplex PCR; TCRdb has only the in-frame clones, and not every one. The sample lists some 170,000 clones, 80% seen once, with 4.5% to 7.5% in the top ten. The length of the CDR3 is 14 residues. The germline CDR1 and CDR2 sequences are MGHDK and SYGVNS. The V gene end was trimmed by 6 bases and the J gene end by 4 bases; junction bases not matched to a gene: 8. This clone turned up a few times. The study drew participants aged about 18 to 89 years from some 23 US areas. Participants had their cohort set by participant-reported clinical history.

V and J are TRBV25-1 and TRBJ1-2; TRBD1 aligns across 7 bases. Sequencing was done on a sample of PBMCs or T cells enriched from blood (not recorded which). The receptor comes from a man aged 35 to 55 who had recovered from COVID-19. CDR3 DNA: TGTGCCAGCAGGAGAGGGACAGAACCCTATGGCTACACCTTC. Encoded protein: CASRRGTEPYGYTF.